Listed here are 7 T cell receptor beta chains from one sample, sequenced in a study of blood T cell repertoires in COVID-19. Libraries were prepared by immunoSEQ multiplex PCR; TCRdb keeps only in-frame clonotypes and omits some of them. Among fewer than 70,000 clones, roughly nine tenths were seen once, and the ten largest hold approximately 2.9%. What was sequenced was peripheral blood. The receptors here all came from a man in his fifties with acute or convalescent COVID-19.

V is TRBV6-6 and J is TRBJ2-2; 9 nucleotides match TRBD2. V shed 7 bases and J 5 bases; nucleotides not matched to a gene: 8. Germline V CDR1 and CDR2: MNHNY, SVGAGI (reference sequence). This CDR3 spans 15 amino acids. CDR3 in amino acids: CASTVAGEGTGELFF. Written as DNA, the CDR3 is TGTGCCAGCACCGTAGCGGGAGAGGGGACCGGGGAGCTGTTTTTT.

This chain connects TRBV13 to TRBJ2-3; D unresolved. This CDR3 spans 14 amino acids. The germline gives CDR1 PRHDT, CDR2 FYEKMQ (reference sequence). V lost 2 bases, J lost 0 bases, and 6 bases lay in between. CDR3 in DNA: TGTGCCAGCAGCTTATACGGGAGCACAGATACGCAGTATTTT. This translates into CASSLYGSTDTQYF.

This sequence joins TRBV12-2 and TRBJ2-7; the DNA was not compared with TRBD1, the D call given in the table. TRBV12-2 is listed as a pseudogene. This CDR3 is 18 amino acids long. The CDR3 DNA is TGTGCAAGTCGCTTCCCCGGGACAGGGGTCGGTCGCTCCTACGAGCAGTACGTC. Its protein product is CASRFPGTGVGRSYEQYV.

The CDR3 nucleotides read TGCGCCAGCAGCCCAGATACCGGACAGCGTATTTACTATGGCTACACCTTC. It encodes CASSPDTGQRIYYGYTF. The chain is built from TRBV5-1 and TRBJ1-2, with a tentative D call TRBD1 (6 bases). Germline lookup yields CDR1 SGHRS and CDR2 YFSETQ. V lost 4 bases, J lost 3 bases, and 22 bases lay in between. This CDR3 has 17 amino acids.

Only one count was recorded for this clone. J is TRBJ1-1 and V is TRBV7-3; D gene unclear. V was shortened by 5 bases and J by 4 bases, with 11 bases between the two germline ends. The CDR3 totals 13 residues. Germline assignment: CDR1 SGHTA and CDR2 FQGTGA. This chain's CDR3 is CASSRTGFTEAFF. In DNA, the CDR3 is TGTGCCAGCAGCCGAACGGGATTCACTGAAGCTTTCTTT. The full variable domain, in which reference TRBV7-3 and TRBJ1-1 provide the parts outside the CDR3, is GAGVSQTPSNKVTEKGKYVELRCDPISGHTALYWYRQSLGQGPEFLIYFQGTGAADDSGLPNDRFFAVRPEGSVSTLKIQRTERGDSAVYLCASSRTGFTEAFFGQGTRLTVV.

This chain links TRBV7-8 with TRBJ1-5; a possible D gene is TRBD1 (6 bases). The germline CDR1 and CDR2 sequences are SGHVS and FQNEAQ. Trimming removed 4 bases from V and 3 bases from J, with 7 bases in between. CDR3 length equals 13 residues. For the CDR3, the DNA is TGTGCCAGCAGCTGGACAGACAATCAGCCCCAGCATTTT. Amino acid sequence: CASSWTDNQPQHF.

With respect to this clone: Other DNA sequences in this specimen translate into the identical CDR3. The genes are TRBV7-2 and TRBJ2-7; 11 nucleotides align to TRBD2. Germline lookup yields CDR1 SGHTA and CDR2 FQGNSA. V lost 5 bases and J lost 1; bases outside the gene matches: 4. This CDR3 is 15 amino acids long. Here the CDR3 DNA reads TGTGCCAGCAGCACGAGGACTAGCGGGTCCTACGAGCAGTACTTC. Its translation is CASSTRTSGSYEQYF.